These 22 T cell receptor beta chains came from one sample sequenced in a study of shared clonotypes between healthy human individuals. Sequencing was performed with immunoSEQ multiplex PCR; in TCRdb, only in-frame clones are kept and a portion is missing. The sample consists of fewer than 650,000 clones, roughly 79% of them appearing once. Sequencing input: PBMCs. The receptors derive from a woman aged 40-49 years in good health. Some clones in this sample may be carry-over from other donors' samples.

Comments on this clone: This may be a read error: a much more frequent sequence differs by one nucleotide. V and J are TRBV28 and TRBJ2-5; D unclear. In germline, CDR1 is MDHEN, CDR2 SYDVKM. V lost 5 bases and J 2 bases, leaving 0 bases between the germline ends. The CDR3 runs to 10 residues. This chain's CDR3 is CASSQETQYF. In DNA form, the CDR3 reads TGTGCCAGCAGTCAAGAGACCCAGTACTTC.

This clone was counted ten times or more. The gene calls are TRBV2 and TRBJ2-5; no clear D. V was shortened by 10 bases and J by 5 bases, with 11 bases between the two germline ends. The CDR3 runs to 11 residues. Germline assignment: CDR1 SNHLY and CDR2 FYNNEI. The CDR3 DNA follows: TGTGCCACCAGGTCGGCCGAGACCCAGTACTTC. This encodes CATRSAETQYF.

This sequence joins TRBV25-1 and TRBJ2-3; possibly TRBD1 or TRBD2 for D (5 bases each). Trimming removed 3 bases from V and 1 base from J, with 14 bases in between. The CDR3 contains 16 residues. CDR1 is MGHDK and CDR2 is SYGVNS in the germline V gene. CDR3 DNA sequence: TGTGCCAGCAGTGAGCTTCGGTTGGGGGGCACAGATACGCAGTATTTT. Protein product: CASSELRLGGTDTQYF.

V gene TRBV4-3 combines with J gene TRBJ2-2; 10 bases agree with TRBD1. Germline trimming cut 4 bases from V and 7 bases from J; bases unmatched to any gene: 12. Per the germline V gene, CDR1 is LGHNA and CDR2 is YSLEER. There are 17 residues in the CDR3. DNA of the CDR3: TGCGCCAGCAGCCTGGGGACAGGGGCCATAGTAATCGGGGAGCTGTTTTTT. Translated, it gives CASSLGTGAIVIGELFF.

The rearrangement joins TRBV13 to TRBJ2-7, with 7 nucleotides matching TRBD1. CDR3 length: 14 amino acids. Germline V gene lookup returns CDR1 PRHDT and CDR2 FYEKMQ (reference sequence). V shed 6 bases and J 0 bases; nucleotides not matched to a gene: 5. The CDR3 sequence is CASRRQGGSYEQYF. The CDR3 DNA is TGTGCCAGCAGGCGACAGGGTGGCTCCTACGAGCAGTACTTC.

The gene calls are TRBV7-8 and TRBJ2-1; D is ambiguous. This CDR3 has 11 amino acids. Germline CDR1 and CDR2: SGHVS and FQNEAQ. V lost 8 bases, J lost 2 bases, and 4 bases lay in between. The chain's CDR3 is CASEAYNEQFF. DNA of the CDR3: TGTGCCAGCGAGGCCTACAATGAGCAGTTCTTC. The full variable domain, its missing parts supplied by reference TRBV7-8 and TRBJ2-1, is GAGVSQSPRYKVAKRGQDVALRCDPISGHVSLFWYQQALGQGPEFLTYFQNEAQLDKSGLPSDRFFAERPEGSVSTLKIQRTQQEDSAVYLCASEAYNEQFFGPGTRLTVL.

J is TRBJ2-1 and V is TRBV7-2; 9 bases are a match to TRBD2. Germline values: CDR1 SGHTA, CDR2 FQGNSA. The CDR3 runs to 16 residues. V was clipped by 5 bases and J by 1 base; unmatched bases: 6. The CDR3 region is CASSSQSGRSYNEQFF. CDR3 DNA sequence: TGTGCCAGCAGCAGCCAAAGCGGGAGGTCCTACAATGAGCAGTTCTTC.

This sequence joins TRBV7-9 and TRBJ2-1; tentatively, D is TRBD1 (5 bases). CDR1 and CDR2 from the germline V gene are SEHNR and FQNEAQ (reference sequence). This CDR3 has 13 amino acids. With 5 bases removed from V and 8 bases from J, the gap between germline ends came to 13 bases. CDR3 DNA: TGTGCCAGCAGCAACCAGGGCGAGGATGAGCAGTTCTTC. Its protein product is CASSNQGEDEQFF.

The rearrangement uses TRBV27 and TRBJ2-2, with 11 bases fitting TRBD2. CDR3 length: 18 amino acids. Germline V gene data show CDR1 as MNHEY and CDR2 as SMNVEV (reference sequence). The V gene end was trimmed by 6 bases and the J gene end by 5 bases; junction bases not matched to a gene: 14. The CDR3 is CASSHPGGLAVKTGELFF. Here the CDR3 DNA reads TGTGCCAGCAGCCATCCCGGGGGACTAGCGGTGAAAACCGGGGAGCTGTTTTTT.

This rearrangement joins TRBV7-8 to TRBJ2-2; 8 nucleotides align to TRBD2. The CDR3 has 16 amino acids. Germline V gene lookup returns CDR1 SGHVS and CDR2 FQNEAQ. The V gene end was trimmed by 3 bases and the J gene end by 2 bases; junction bases not matched to a gene: 5. The chain's CDR3 is CASSFGSGSNTGELFF. The CDR3 nucleotides read TGTGCCAGCAGCTTCGGGAGCGGGAGCAACACCGGGGAGCTGTTTTTT.

The chain uses TRBV4-2 and TRBJ1-2, with D possibly TRBD1 on 6 matching bases. This CDR3 is 15 amino acids long. V was clipped by 3 bases and J by 4 bases, with 15 bases between them. Germline V CDR1 and CDR2: LGHNA, YNFKEQ. CDR3 sequence reads: CASSQAQGQFYGYTF. The CDR3, as DNA: TGTGCCAGCAGCCAGGCGCAGGGGCAGTTCTATGGCTACACCTTC.

This clone was picked up a small number of times. CDR3 loop: CASSSAATVGLETQYF. The CDR3 coding sequence is TGTGCCAGCAGCTCAGCCGCCACAGTCGGATTGGAGACCCAGTACTTC. The rearrangement uses TRBV7-6 and TRBJ2-5; D remains ambiguous. V lost 4 bases, J lost 5 bases, and 20 bases lay in between. The CDR3 has 16 amino acids. Germline CDR1 SGHVS, CDR2 FNYEAQ.

A few counts support this clone. The junction shows a germline mismatch at one end, possibly a read error. The CDR3 loop reads CASSKSGTRGETQYF. Written as DNA, the CDR3 is TGTGCCAGCAGCAAATCCGGGACAAGGGGTGAGACCCAGTACTTC. The V gene is TRBV16, the J gene TRBJ2-5; D is perhaps TRBD1 (6 bases). The length of the CDR3 is 15 residues. Germline V CDR1 and CDR2: KGHSY, FQNENV.

The chain combines TRBV10-3 with TRBJ2-7; perhaps D is TRBD1 or TRBD2 (5 bases each). V lost 0 bases, J lost 4 bases, and 13 bases lay in between. Germline loops: CDR1 ENHRY, CDR2 SYGVKD. The CDR3 contains 15 residues. CDR3 in amino acids: CAISESWDPSYEQYF. CDR3 DNA sequence: TGTGCCATCAGTGAGTCGTGGGACCCATCTTACGAGCAGTACTTC.

This clone was found a few times. This chain joins TRBV4-1 and TRBJ2-7; D possibly corresponds to TRBD1 (5 bases). The CDR3 runs 17 residues. CDR1 and CDR2 (germline): MGHRA, YSYEKL. Trimming took off 4 bases at V and 0 bases at J, with 19 bases between the two ends. Here the CDR3 DNA reads TGCGCCAGCAGCCGAGACGGACAAACGCCTGGCTCCTACGAGCAGTACTTC. Its translation is CASSRDGQTPGSYEQYF.

The chain recombines TRBV30 with TRBJ2-1; 11 nucleotides line up with TRBD2. V shed 3 bases and J 7 bases; nucleotides not matched to a gene: 5. Germline values: CDR1 GTSNPN, CDR2 SVGIG (reference sequence). This CDR3 has 14 residues. CDR3 residues: CAWRLAGEVNEQFF. The CDR3 bases are TGTGCCTGGAGACTAGCGGGAGAGGTTAATGAGCAGTTCTTC.

The chain couples TRBV7-3 to TRBJ2-1; D is undetermined. Germline values: CDR1 SGHTA, CDR2 FQGTGA. V lost 5 bases and J 8 bases, leaving 13 bases between the germline ends. This CDR3 has 13 residues. The CDR3 sequence is CASSPSSTHEQFF. CDR3 bases: TGTGCCAGCAGCCCATCCAGTACGCATGAGCAGTTCTTC.

In this sample, this clone turned up a few times. The genes are TRBV27 and TRBJ2-2; D remains ambiguous. V was cut by 7 bases and J by 8 bases, with 20 bases left in between. The germline CDR1 and CDR2 sequences are MNHEY and SMNVEV (reference sequence). The CDR3 loop spans 15 amino acids. As DNA, the CDR3 is TGTGCCAGCACCTACACAGCCGGGCCCACGGGGGAGCTGTTTTTT. It specifies CASTYTAGPTGELFF.

This clone is a singleton in its sample. V usage is TRBV7-2 and J usage is TRBJ1-1; D is possibly TRBD1 (6 bases). The CDR3 covers 13 residues. The V end lost 4 bases, the J end lost 11 bases, and 17 bases lay between the germline ends. Germline V CDR1 and CDR2: SGHTA, FQGNSA. The CDR3 DNA is TGTGCCAGCAGCTCTACAGGGAGGGGGGATGCTTTCTTT. Its translation: CASSSTGRGDAFF.

The chain is built from TRBV5-1 and TRBJ2-7; 7 positions agree with TRBD2. CDR1 and CDR2 from the germline V gene are SGHRS and YFSETQ. The CDR3 loop spans 14 amino acids. The V segment lost 2 bases and the J segment 0 bases; nucleotides outside the gene matches: 2. CDR3 DNA: TGCGCCAGCAGCTTCGGGGGGAACTCCTACGAGCAGTACTTC. This sequence encodes CASSFGGNSYEQYF.

This chain joins TRBV9 and TRBJ2-1, with 7 bases identical to TRBD2. V dropped 0 bases and J dropped 8; count of bases not matched to a gene: 11. Germline V gene lookup returns CDR1 SGDLS and CDR2 YYNGEE. This CDR3 has 16 amino acids. CDR3 sequence reads: CASSVVPSGYYDEQFF. The CDR3 DNA reads TGTGCCAGCAGCGTAGTCCCTAGCGGCTATTATGATGAGCAGTTCTTC.

The gene calls are TRBV4-2 and TRBJ2-1, with D perhaps TRBD2 (5 bases). This CDR3 has 15 residues. Trimming cost V 4 bases and J 4 bases, with 14 bases left between them. Looked up from germline, CDR1 is LGHNA and CDR2 is YNFKEQ. CDR3 region: CASSPTSGLYNEQFF. In DNA, the CDR3 is TGTGCCAGCAGCCCCACTAGTGGTCTTTACAATGAGCAGTTCTTC.